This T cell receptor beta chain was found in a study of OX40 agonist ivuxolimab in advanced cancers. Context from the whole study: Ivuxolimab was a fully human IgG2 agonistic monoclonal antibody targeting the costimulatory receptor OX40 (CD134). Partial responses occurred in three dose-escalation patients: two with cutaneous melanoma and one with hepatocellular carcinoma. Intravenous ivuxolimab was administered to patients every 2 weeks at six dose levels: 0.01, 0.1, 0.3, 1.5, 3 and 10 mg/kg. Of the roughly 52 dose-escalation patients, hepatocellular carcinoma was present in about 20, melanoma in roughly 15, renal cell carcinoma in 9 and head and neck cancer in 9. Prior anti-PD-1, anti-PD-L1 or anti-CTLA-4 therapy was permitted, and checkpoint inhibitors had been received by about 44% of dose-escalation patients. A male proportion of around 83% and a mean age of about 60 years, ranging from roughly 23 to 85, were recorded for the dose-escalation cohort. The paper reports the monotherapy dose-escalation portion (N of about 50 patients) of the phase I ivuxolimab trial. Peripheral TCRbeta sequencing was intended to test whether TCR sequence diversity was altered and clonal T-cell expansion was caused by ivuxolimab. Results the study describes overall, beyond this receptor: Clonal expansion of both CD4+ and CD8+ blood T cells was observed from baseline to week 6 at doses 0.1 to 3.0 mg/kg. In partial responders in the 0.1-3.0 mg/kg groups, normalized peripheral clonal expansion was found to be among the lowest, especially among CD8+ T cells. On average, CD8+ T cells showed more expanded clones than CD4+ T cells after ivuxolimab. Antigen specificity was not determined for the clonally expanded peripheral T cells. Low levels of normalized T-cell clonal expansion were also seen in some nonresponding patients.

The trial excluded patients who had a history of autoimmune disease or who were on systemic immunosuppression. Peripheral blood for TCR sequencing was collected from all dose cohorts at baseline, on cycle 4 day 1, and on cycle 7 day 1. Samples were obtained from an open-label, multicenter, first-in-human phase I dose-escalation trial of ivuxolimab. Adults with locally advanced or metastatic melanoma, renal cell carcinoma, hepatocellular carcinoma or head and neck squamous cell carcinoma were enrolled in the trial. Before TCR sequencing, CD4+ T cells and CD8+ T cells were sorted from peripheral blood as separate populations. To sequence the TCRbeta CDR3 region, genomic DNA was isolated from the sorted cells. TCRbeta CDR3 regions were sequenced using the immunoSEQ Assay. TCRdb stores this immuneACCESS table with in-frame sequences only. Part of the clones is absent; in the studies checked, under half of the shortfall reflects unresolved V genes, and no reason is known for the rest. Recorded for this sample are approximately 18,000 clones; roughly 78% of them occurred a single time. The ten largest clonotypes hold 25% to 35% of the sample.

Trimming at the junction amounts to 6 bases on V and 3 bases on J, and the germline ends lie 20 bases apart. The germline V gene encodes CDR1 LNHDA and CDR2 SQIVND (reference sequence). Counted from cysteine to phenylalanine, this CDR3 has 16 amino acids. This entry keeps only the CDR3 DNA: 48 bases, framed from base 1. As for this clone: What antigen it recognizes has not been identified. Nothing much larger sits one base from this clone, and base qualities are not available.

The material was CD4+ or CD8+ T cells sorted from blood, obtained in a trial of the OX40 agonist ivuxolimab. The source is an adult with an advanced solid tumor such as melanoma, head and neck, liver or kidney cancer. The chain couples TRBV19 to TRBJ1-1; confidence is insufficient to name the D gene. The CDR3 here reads CASSAAGRTLYTEAFF. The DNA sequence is TGTGCCAGTAGCGCTGCGGGGAGGACCCTTTACACTGAAGCTTTCTTT.